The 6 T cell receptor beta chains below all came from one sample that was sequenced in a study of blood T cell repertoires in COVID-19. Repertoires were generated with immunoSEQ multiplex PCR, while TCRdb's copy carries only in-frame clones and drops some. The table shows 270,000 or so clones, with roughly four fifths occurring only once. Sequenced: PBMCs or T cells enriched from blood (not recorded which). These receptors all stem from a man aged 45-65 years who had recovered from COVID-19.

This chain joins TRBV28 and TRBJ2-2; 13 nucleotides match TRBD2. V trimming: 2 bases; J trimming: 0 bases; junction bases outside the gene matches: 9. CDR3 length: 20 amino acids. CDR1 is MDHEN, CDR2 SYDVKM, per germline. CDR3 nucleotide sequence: TGTGCCAGCAGTTTACCCCCCGGACTAGCGGGAGTGACGAACACCGGGGAGCTGTTTTTT. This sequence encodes CASSLPPGLAGVTNTGELFF.

The CDR3, as DNA: TGTGCCAGCAGTTTTCAACGGACTAGCGGGAGTAGGGGGACCCAGTACTTC. Residues: CASSFQRTSGSRGTQYF. This chain links TRBV28 with TRBJ2-5, with 13 bases identical to TRBD2. The CDR3 has 17 residues. Germline CDR1 and CDR2: MDHEN and SYDVKM. The V segment lost 3 bases and the J segment 7 bases; nucleotides outside the gene matches: 11.

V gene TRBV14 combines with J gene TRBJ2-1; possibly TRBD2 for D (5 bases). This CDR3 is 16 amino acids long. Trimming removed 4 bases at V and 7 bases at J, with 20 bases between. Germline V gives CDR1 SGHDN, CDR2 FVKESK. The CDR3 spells CASSRQPLRENNEQFF. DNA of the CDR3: TGTGCCAGCAGCCGACAACCCCTAAGGGAGAATAATGAGCAGTTCTTC. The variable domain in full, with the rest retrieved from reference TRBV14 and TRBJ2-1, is EAGVTQFPSHSVIEKGQTVTLRCDPISGHDNLYWYRRVMGKEIKFLLHFVKESKQDESGMPNNRFLAERTGGTYSTLKVQPAELEDSGVYFCASSRQPLRENNEQFFGPGTRLTVL.

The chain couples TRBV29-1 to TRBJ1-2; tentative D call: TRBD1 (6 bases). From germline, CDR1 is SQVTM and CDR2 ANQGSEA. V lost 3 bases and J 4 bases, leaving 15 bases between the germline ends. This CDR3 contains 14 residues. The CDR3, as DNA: TGCAGCGTTGATGGCGGCAGGGGTGGCTATGGCTACACCTTC. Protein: CSVDGGRGGYGYTF. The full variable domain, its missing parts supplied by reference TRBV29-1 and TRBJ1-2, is SAVISQKPSRDICQRGTSLTIQCQVDSQVTMMFWYRQQPGQSLTLIATANQGSEATYESGFVIDKFPISRPNLTFSTLTVSNMSPEDSSIYLCSVDGGRGGYGYTFGSGTRLTVV.

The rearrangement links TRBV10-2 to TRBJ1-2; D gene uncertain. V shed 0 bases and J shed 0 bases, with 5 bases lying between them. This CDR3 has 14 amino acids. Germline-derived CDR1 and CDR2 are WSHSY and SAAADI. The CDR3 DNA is TGCGCCAGCAGTGAGTCGCTACCTAACTATGGCTACACCTTC. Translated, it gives CASSESLPNYGYTF.

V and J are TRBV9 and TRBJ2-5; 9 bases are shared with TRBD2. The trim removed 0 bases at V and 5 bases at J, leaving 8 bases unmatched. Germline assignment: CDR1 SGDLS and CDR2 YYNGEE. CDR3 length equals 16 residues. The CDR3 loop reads CASSVALREGDETQYF. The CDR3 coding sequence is TGTGCCAGCAGCGTAGCTTTGCGGGAGGGGGACGAGACCCAGTACTTC.